These T cell receptor beta chains were read from a single sample in a study of T-cell reconstitution after alpha-beta-depleted transplantation in children. One entry per CDR3 protein, called by TCRdb with MiXCR from the PCR reads. The profile shows 450,000 to 550,000 distinct CDR3 sequences, over 10% of them singletons. The source material was PBMCs, mostly from graft donor cells, sampled 180 days after TCRalphabeta/CD19-depleted stem cell transplant. These receptors came from a female patient aged 2 to 10 who had a stem cell transplant for aplastic anemia, so the T cells may come from the graft donor. CDR3s include the opening cysteine and the closing phenylalanine or tryptophan. D genes are given only for firm matches. The listing skips clone size in some rows; elsewhere it reads once, few, many or a size class.

NA	TRBV28	NA	TRBJ1-3	TGTGGCTGCGGGGGATCCCCTGGAAACACCATATATTTT	CGCGGSPGNTIYF
few	TRBV18	NA	TRBJ1-6	TGTGCCAGCTCACCACCGAGGCGGCAGGATAATTCACCCCTCCACTTT	CASSPPRRQDNSPLHF
NA	TRBV20-1	NA	TRBJ2-5	TGCATTGCTAGTGGGCAAAATCAAGAGACCCAGTACTTC	CIASGQNQETQYF
NA	TRBV20-1	NA	TRBJ1-1	TGCAGTGCTAGTAGAGGGGACGGGGCCGAGGTCAATGAAGCTTTCTTT	CSASRGDGAEVNEAFF
NA	TRBV15	NA	TRBJ1-4	TGTGCCACCAGCACTAGGGGAGTTGAAAAACTGTTTTTT	CATSTRGVEKLFF
NA	TRBV30	NA	TRBJ2-4	TGTGCCTGGGAGCGGCCGAGCAGCTATCTAGCCAAAAACATTCAGTACTTC	CAWERPSSYLAKNIQYF
NA	TRBV4-3	NA	TRBJ2-1	TGCGCCAGCAGCCAAGACAGGGCTAGCTCCTACAATGAGCAGTTCTTC	CASSQDRASSYNEQFF
many	TRBV12-3/TRBV12-4	NA	TRBJ2-3	TGTGCCAGCACCCCGGGTGGGGTCACAGATACGCAGTATTTT	CASTPGGVTDTQYF
many	TRBV5-1	NA	TRBJ1-5	TGCGCCAGCAGCTCGGGCAGGAATCAGCCCCAGCATTTT	CASSSGRNQPQHF
NA	TRBV27	NA	TRBJ2-6	TGTGCCTCTCGATCGGGACAAACCTCTGGGGCCAACGTCCTGACTTTC	CASRSGQTSGANVLTF
few	TRBV7-9	TRBD2	TRBJ2-1	TGTGCCAGCAGTTCCGGCGAGCGGGAGGGCCGGGTGCAGTTCTTC	CASSSGEREGRVQFF
NA	TRBV20-1	TRBD2	TRBJ2-5	TGCAGTGCCAGCGCTAGCGGGAGCGAGACCCAGTACTTC	CSASASGSETQYF
many	TRBV15	TRBD1	TRBJ2-1	TGTGCCACCAGCAGAGGTACAGGGGGGTACAATGAGCAGTTCTTC	CATSRGTGGYNEQFF
many	TRBV28	NA	TRBJ2-5	TGTGCCAGCAGTTTAGTATTGAACCGACACGAGTACTTC	CASSLVLNRHEYF
NA	TRBV7-6	TRBD2	TRBJ2-5	TGTGCCAGCAGCTTAAGTCCCCCAGCGGGAGCAGAGACCCAGTACTTC	CASSLSPPAGAETQYF
NA	TRBV9	NA	TRBJ1-2	TGTGCCAGCAGCGTGGGAGGGGCAAACTATGGCTACACCTTC	CASSVGGANYGYTF
NA	TRBV6-5	NA	TRBJ2-3	TGTGCCAGCAGTTACCGGGCGGGCACAGATACGCAGTATTTT	CASSYRAGTDTQYF
NA	TRBV19	NA	TRBJ1-3	TGTGCCAGTAGGCCGGGGGGGAGCTCTGGAAACACCATATATTTT	CASRPGGSSGNTIYF
many	TRBV19	NA	TRBJ1-1	TGTGCCAGTAGTATAGTTGGGGGGACTGAAGCTTTCTTT	CASSIVGGTEAFF
many	TRBV25-1	TRBD1	TRBJ2-3	TGTGCCAGCAGCCGGACAGGGCGAACAGATACGCAGTATTTT	CASSRTGRTDTQYF
many	TRBV7-2	NA	TRBJ2-1	TGTGCCAGCAGTTGGAGCGGTGGAAGCTACAATGAGCAGTTCTTC	CASSWSGGSYNEQFF
NA	TRBV5-1	NA	TRBJ1-1	TGCGCCAGCAGCTTGGCCTACACAGGGCTGAACACTGAAGCTTTCTTT	CASSLAYTGLNTEAFF
few	TRBV9	NA	TRBJ2-5	TGTGCCAGCAGCGTATCCCCGGGCCGGGAGACCCAGTACTTC	CASSVSPGRETQYF
NA	TRBV15	NA	TRBJ2-2	TGTGCCACCAGCGGGGAGCGGGCCTACACCGGGGAGCTGTTTTTT	CATSGERAYTGELFF
few	TRBV27	TRBD1	TRBJ2-1	TGTGCCAGCAGTCCAGGGGGCGCCTACAATGAGCAGTTCTTC	CASSPGGAYNEQFF
many	TRBV5-1	TRBD1	TRBJ2-7	TGCGCCAGCGCCCCGGGACAGTTGCTCTACGAGCAGTACTTC	CASAPGQLLYEQYF
many	TRBV6-5	TRBD2	TRBJ2-1	TGTGCCAGCAGTTACAGGCCTAGCGGGCATTACTACAATGAGCAGTTCTTC	CASSYRPSGHYYNEQFF
NA	TRBV7-9	TRBD2	TRBJ2-2	TGTGCCAGCAGCCCGGAGACTAGCGGGCAGAACACCGGGGAGCTGTTTTTT	CASSPETSGQNTGELFF
few	TRBV28	TRBD2	TRBJ2-4	TGTGCCAGCAGTTCCCCGGGGGGAATAGCCAAAAACATTCAGTACTTC	CASSSPGGIAKNIQYF
many	TRBV19	NA	TRBJ2-3	TGTGCCAGTAGTATCCAGCGAAATACGCAGTATTTT	CASSIQRNTQYF
many	TRBV24-1	TRBD1	TRBJ2-1	TGTGCCACCAGTGGGCCGGACAGGGGATACAATGAGCAGTTCTTC	CATSGPDRGYNEQFF
NA	TRBV28	NA	TRBJ1-2	TGTGCCAGCAGTTCGAACAGCAATGGCCTATATGGCTACACCTTC	CASSSNSNGLYGYTF
few	TRBV18	TRBD1	TRBJ2-1	TGTGCCACCTCCGACAGGGGGACCTACAATGAGCAGTTCTTC	CATSDRGTYNEQFF
few	TRBV28	TRBD1	TRBJ2-7	TGTGCCAGCAGTACTTGGGGACAGGGGGTTTACGAGCAGTACTTC	CASSTWGQGVYEQYF
NA	TRBV20-1	TRBD2	TRBJ2-2	TGCAGTGCTACGCCTAGCGGGAGGGCCTTAGGGGAGCTGTTTTTT	CSATPSGRALGELFF
many	TRBV7-9	TRBD1	TRBJ1-2	TGTGCCAGCAGCGCACCAGGGGGCGCGGGAGGCTACACCTTC	CASSAPGGAGGYTF
few	TRBV20-1	NA	TRBJ2-2	TGCAGTGCTGTGGGTCCCAACACCGGGGAGCTGTTTTTT	CSAVGPNTGELFF
few	TRBV28	TRBD1	TRBJ1-1	TGTGCCAGCAGTTTTTCATGGACAGGGGGGATTGAAGCTTTCTTT	CASSFSWTGGIEAFF
few	TRBV7-2	NA	TRBJ2-3	TGTGCCAGCAGCCCGTCCCCCGGGGCTAAAGATACGCAGTATTTT	CASSPSPGAKDTQYF
few	TRBV7-2	NA	TRBJ2-7	TGTGCCAGCAGCGTCAACTACGAGCAGTACTTC	CASSVNYEQYF
NA	TRBV28	TRBD1	TRBJ2-1	TGTGTCAGCAGTTTCTGGCGACAGGGGGCTCGGGATGAGCAGTTCTTC	CVSSFWRQGARDEQFF
NA	TRBV6-1	NA	TRBJ1-5	TGTGCCAGCAGTGAAATTCGGCCCCAGCATTTT	CASSEIRPQHF
NA	TRBV14	TRBD1	TRBJ1-2	TGTGCCAGCAGCCAAGTACAGGGGAGGACAGGGATTGACTATGGCTACACCTTC	CASSQVQGRTGIDYGYTF
NA	TRBV28	NA	TRBJ2-5	TGTGCCAGCAGCCCTAGTCTTCCTGAGACCCAGTACTTC	CASSPSLPETQYF
few	TRBV5-1	NA	TRBJ1-1	TGCGCCAGCAGTACCTCCAGGGGCTTCGAAGCTTTCTTT	CASSTSRGFEAFF
NA	TRBV10-3	NA	TRBJ2-1	TGTGCCATCAGTGAGGGACTTCGGCGGGAGCAGTTCTTC	CAISEGLRREQFF
NA	TRBV20-1	NA	TRBJ1-5	TGCAGTGCTAGGGGTCAGCCCCAGCATTTT	CSARGQPQHF
NA	TRBV27	NA	TRBJ2-6	TGTGCCAGCAGTGTCAGACAGGACTTTCAGGGGGCCAACGTCCTGACTTTC	CASSVRQDFQGANVLTF
NA	TRBV4-3	TRBD2	TRBJ2-3	TGCGCCAGCAGCCCCTGGGGTAGCGGGAGACCAGATACGCAGTATTTT	CASSPWGSGRPDTQYF
NA	TRBV5-1	TRBD1	TRBJ2-7	TGCGCCAGCAAAGGACAGGGCGGCTACGAGCAGTACTTC	CASKGQGGYEQYF
NA	TRBV6-2/TRBV6-3	NA	TRBJ2-7	TGTGCCAGCAGTTACGGGCAAGTGAGGTTGGAGCAGTACTTC	CASSYGQVRLEQYF
NA	TRBV20-1	NA	TRBJ1-1	TGCAGTGCTAGAGGCAGACCCCGGGGCCCGTTCACTGAAGCTTTCTTT	CSARGRPRGPFTEAFF
NA	TRBV20-1	NA	TRBJ2-1	TGCAGTGCTAGTGGGCGGCGGGTCTTAGACAATGAGCAGTTCTTC	CSASGRRVLDNEQFF
few	TRBV20-1	NA	TRBJ2-5	TGCAGTGCTAGAGTGGGACAACGGGGTTGGGAGACCCAGTACTTC	CSARVGQRGWETQYF
few	TRBV10-3	NA	TRBJ2-1	TGTGCCATCAGGGATTACAATGAGCAGTTCTTC	CAIRDYNEQFF
NA	TRBV27	TRBD1	TRBJ2-4	TGTGCCAGCAGCCCTACCGGGACAGTCTATCCTTTAGCCAAAAACATTCAGTACTTC	CASSPTGTVYPLAKNIQYF
few	TRBV27	NA	TRBJ2-3	TGTGCCAGCAGTTCGATACTACCCCATGGCACAGATACGCAGTATTTT	CASSSILPHGTDTQYF
few	TRBV6-5	NA	TRBJ2-7	TGTGCCACGTCGGGGTCGGCCTACGAGCAGTACTTC	CATSGSAYEQYF
NA	TRBV12-3/TRBV12-4	TRBD1	TRBJ1-5	TGTGCCAGCAGTCGACAGGGGTCCGCGGTGGGGGCCCAGCATTTT	CASSRQGSAVGAQHF
many	TRBV12-3/TRBV12-4	TRBD2	TRBJ2-1	TGTGCCAGCAGTTTCGGGACTAGCGGGAGCGCTGAGCAGTTCTTC	CASSFGTSGSAEQFF